Reported below is one T cell receptor (beta chain). The record originates from a study of blood T cell repertoires in COVID-19. Study background: From the United States, Italy and Spain came samples of acute and convalescent COVID-19.

The CDR3 length is 14 residues. Germline V lookup: CDR1 MNHNY, CDR2 SVGAGI (reference sequence). The J segment lost 3 bases and the V segment lost 5 bases, leaving 2 bases of the junction unmatched. Profiled with immunoSEQ multiplex PCR; TCRdb holds only in-frame clones, not every one. Of 88,000 or so clones in the sample, roughly 77% were seen once. This chain connects TRBV6-6 to TRBJ2-3; 10 nucleotides match TRBD2. Sequenced input: peripheral blood. The receptor comes from a human donor in a cohort sampled during active COVID-19. The CDR3 region has the DNA TGTGCCAGCAGTAAACTAGCGGGGACAGATACGCAGTATTTT. It codes for CASSKLAGTDTQYF.